This TCR beta chain was obtained from a study of beta chain features in type 1 diabetes. Per germline, CDR1 SGDLS and CDR2 YYNGEE. With V trimmed by 0 bases and J by 5 bases, 6 bases remained unmatched. The CDR3 has 16 residues. Every bit of the isolated RNA underwent reverse transcription, so sequencing read expressed TCRB transcripts. TCRdb's table, derived via immunoSEQ multiplex PCR, lists solely in-frame clones and lacks some. Here the sample spans under 450,000 clones, roughly 14% being singletons. General study points: Researchers caution that PCR might favor shorter templates, equally among patients and controls.

This clone appeared a few times. No antigen is known for it. This receptor was obtained from a man aged 30 to 39 in good health. V is TRBV9 and J is TRBJ2-1; 9 positions agree with TRBD2. Sample: naive CD4+ T cells from blood. CDR3 sequence reads: CASSVEIAGENNEQFF. CDR3 in DNA: TGTGCCAGCAGCGTAGAAATAGCGGGAGAAAACAATGAGCAGTTCTTC.